Listed here are 20 T cell receptor beta chains from one sample, sequenced in a study of blood T cells in healthy people across ages. Combining a sample-barcoded 5' primer with a J-beta primer mix, a second PCR ran for roughly 7 to 11 cycles. MiXCR was run by TCRdb on the 5' RACE reads, yielding one entry per CDR3 protein. Of roughly 680,000 distinct CDR3 sequences listed, about 21% were seen once; the top ten hold roughly 3.6%. Sequences were obtained from blood. Receptors were obtained from a man between 65 and 79 years old in good health.

The rearrangement links TRBV6-2 or TRBV6-3 to TRBJ2-2; D unclear. The germline CDR1 and CDR2 sequences are MNHEY and SVGEGT. V was trimmed by 5 bases and J by 7 bases, leaving 11 bases between them. The CDR3 contains 13 residues. CDR3 in amino acids: CASSPYHDGELFF. DNA for the CDR3: TGTGCCAGCAGTCCTTATCATGACGGGGAGCTGTTTTTT.

This clonotype came up a few times. This chain joins TRBV7-3 and TRBJ2-1; 8 nucleotides line up with TRBD2. The V gene's germline CDR1 is SGHTA and CDR2 FQGTGA. The CDR3 sequence is 16 residues long. The trim removed 2 bases at V and 5 bases at J, leaving 8 bases unmatched. CDR3 DNA sequence: TGTGCCAGCAGCTTATACGCGGGAGGACCCCACAATGAGCAGTTCTTC. It yields the protein CASSLYAGGPHNEQFF.

This clonotype has just a few counts. An end of the junction differs from the germline gene, which may be a read error. This chain uses TRBV5-1 with TRBJ2-5; D tentatively fits TRBD1 or TRBD2 (6 bases each). The CDR3 is 15 amino acids. The germline V gene has CDR1 SGHRS and CDR2 YFSETQ. DNA for the CDR3: TGCGCCAGCACCTTGGGGGGCCTTAACCAAGAGACCCAGTACTTC. This gives the protein CASTLGGLNQETQYF.

The genes are TRBV19 and TRBJ2-7, with D possibly TRBD1 on 6 matching bases. From germline, CDR1 is LNHDA and CDR2 SQIVND (reference sequence). The CDR3 totals 14 residues. Between the trimmed V and J ends, which lost 4 bases and 0 bases, there was a span of 10 bases. The CDR3 reads CASSTDSSSYEQYF. In nucleotides, the CDR3 is TGTGCCAGTAGTACGGACAGCAGCTCCTACGAGCAGTACTTC.

This clonotype was counted between two and nine times. The rearrangement uses TRBV29-1 and TRBJ2-1, with TRBD2 as a possible D gene (6 bases). Germline V gives CDR1 SQVTM, CDR2 ANQGSEA. The CDR3 is 16 amino acids. Trimming shortened V by 4 bases and J by 6 bases, and 22 bases separated the two germline ends. The DNA of the CDR3 is TGCAGCGTTGTCGGTTCTCTGGCGGGAATCGCCAATGAGCAGTTCTTC. Protein: CSVVGSLAGIANEQFF.

This clonotype has only a few counts. Here the CDR3 reads CASSEPGRQPQHF. The CDR3 DNA reads as TGTGCCAGCAGTGAACCAGGGAGGCAGCCCCAGCATTTT. The V gene is TRBV6-1, the J gene TRBJ1-5; maybe TRBD1 (5 bases). The CDR3 is made up of 13 amino acids. V was cut by 2 bases and J by 7 bases, with 9 bases left in between. The germline gives CDR1 MNHNS, CDR2 SASEGT.

This chain connects TRBV20-1 to TRBJ1-3; D uncertain. The CDR3 consists of 13 residues. V was trimmed by 3 bases and J by 0 bases, leaving 6 bases between them. CDR1 is DFQATT, CDR2 SNEGSKA, per germline (reference sequence). CDR3 protein: CSASRDSGNTIYF. CDR3 sequence (DNA): TGCAGTGCTAGCCGGGACTCTGGAAACACCATATATTTT.

This clonotype was counted only a few times. The CDR3 protein is CASRDPLEAFF. In DNA form, the CDR3 reads TGTGCCAGCAGGGACCCCCTTGAAGCTTTCTTT. The chain joins TRBV6-1 to TRBJ1-1; D remains ambiguous. This CDR3 is built from 11 residues. The V end was cut by 6 bases, the J end by 7 bases, with 9 bases between. The germline V gene has CDR1 MNHNS and CDR2 SASEGT.

This clonotype was observed a handful of times. The V and J genes are TRBV6-2 or TRBV6-3 and TRBJ2-7; D may be TRBD2 (5 bases). The germline CDR1 and CDR2 sequences are MNHEY and SVGEGT. The V gene lost 5 bases and the J gene lost 8 bases, with 13 bases spanning the gap. This CDR3 has 12 amino acids. The CDR3 is CASSIREMKQYF. The CDR3 nucleotides read TGTGCCAGCAGTATAAGGGAGATGAAGCAGTACTTC.

This clonotype was seen a handful of times. A read error may be the cause here, since a much bigger clone is one base away. The rearrangement uses TRBV20-1 and TRBJ2-7; D is possibly TRBD1 (6 bases). The V gene's germline CDR1 is DFQATT and CDR2 SNEGSKA (reference sequence). CDR3 size: 12 residues. The CDR3 sequence is CSARKDSPEQCF. CDR3 bases: TGCAGTGCTAGAAAGGACAGCCCCGAGCAGTGCTTC.

The genes are TRBV20-1 and TRBJ2-1; D is undetermined. Germline values: CDR1 DFQATT, CDR2 SNEGSKA (reference sequence). The CDR3 is 14 amino acids. Trimming removed 0 bases at V and 6 bases at J, with 12 bases between. The CDR3: CSARDPLGFNEQFF. The CDR3 nucleotides are TGCAGTGCTAGAGATCCCCTCGGGTTCAATGAGCAGTTCTTC.

The genes are TRBV9 and TRBJ2-5, with 8 nucleotides matching TRBD2. Matching the DNA end better, TRBJ2-1 makes the J call doubtful. The CDR3 has 15 amino acids. Per the germline V gene, CDR1 is SGDLS and CDR2 is YYNGEE. The DNA for the CDR3 is TGTGCCAGCAGCGTAACGGGGGGGCGGAACAATGAGCAGTTCTTC. It yields the protein CASSVTGGRNNEQFF.

A remark on this clonotype: A single base separates this from a much larger clone, so it may be a read error. J is TRBJ2-6 and V is TRBV5-1; D perhaps matches TRBD1 (5 bases). CDR3 length: 14 amino acids. Germline V lookup: CDR1 SGHRS, CDR2 YFSETQ. The CDR3 is CASSSSSGANALTF. CDR3 sequence (DNA): TGCGCCAGCTCGTCCAGCTCTGGGGCCAACGCCCTGACTTTC.

The CDR3 DNA follows: TGTGCCAGCAGTGAATCCTTTAGGGGCACTGAAGCTTTCTTT. This codes for CASSESFRGTEAFF. The chain combines TRBV6-1 with TRBJ1-1; D possibly corresponds to TRBD1 (5 bases). Per germline, CDR1 MNHNS and CDR2 SASEGT. V was shortened by 2 bases and J by 4 bases, with 11 bases between the two germline ends. The CDR3 extends over 14 amino acids.

The gene calls are TRBV5-1 and TRBJ2-5, with 8 bases lining up with TRBD2. The CDR3 is 16 residues long. V dropped 0 bases and J dropped 1; count of bases not matched to a gene: 5. Germline V gene data show CDR1 as SGHRS and CDR2 as YFSETQ. The chain's CDR3 is CASSLGSGSLQETQYF. CDR3 DNA: TGCGCCAGCAGCTTGGGAAGCGGGAGTCTCCAAGAGACCCAGTACTTC.

This sequence joins TRBV24-1 and TRBJ2-5; a weak D match, TRBD1 (6 bases). The CDR3 runs 13 residues. Germline CDR1 KGHDR, CDR2 SFDVKD. Deletions cut 3 bases from V and 3 bases from J, with 7 bases between. CDR3 in DNA: TGTGCCACCAGTGATACAGGGAAAGAGACCCAGTACTTC. Its translation: CATSDTGKETQYF.

The rearrangement links TRBV19 to TRBJ1-5, with D uncertain. CDR1 is LNHDA and CDR2 is SQIVND in the germline V gene (reference sequence). This CDR3 spans 14 amino acids. Trimming shortened V by 2 bases and J by 5 bases, and 10 bases separated the two germline ends. Here the CDR3 DNA reads TGTGCCAGTAGTATACACGGTCGCGATCAGCCCCAGCATTTT. Translation gives CASSIHGRDQPQHF.

The chain combines TRBV29-1 with TRBJ1-1, with D maybe TRBD1 (6 bases). Germline CDR1 is SQVTM and CDR2 is ANQGSEA. V was trimmed by 4 bases and J by 2 bases, leaving 17 bases between them. The CDR3 has 15 residues. The CDR3 protein is CSVGNRQATNTEAFF. The CDR3 region has the DNA TGCAGCGTTGGGAACAGACAGGCGACAAACACTGAAGCTTTCTTT. Full variable domain (missing parts from reference TRBV29-1 and TRBJ1-1): SAVISQKPSRDICQRGTSLTIQCQVDSQVTMMFWYRQQPGQSLTLIATANQGSEATYESGFVIDKFPISRPNLTFSTLTVSNMSPEDSSIYLCSVGNRQATNTEAFFGQGTRLTVV.

This chain's CDR3 is CASSLDSVGTGELFF. The CDR3 DNA is TGTGCCAGCAGCTTAGATAGCGTCGGCACCGGGGAGCTGTTTTTT. V and J are TRBV7-2 and TRBJ2-2, with a weak D call TRBD2 (5 bases). V was clipped by 1 base and J by 4 bases, with 10 bases between them. CDR1 and CDR2 (germline): SGHTA, FQGNSA. The CDR3 runs 15 residues.

J is TRBJ2-3 and V is TRBV12-3 or TRBV12-4; tentative D call: TRBD1 (6 bases). The CDR3 is made up of 15 amino acids. The V gene lost 6 bases and the J gene lost 0 bases, with 13 bases spanning the gap. CDR3 in amino acids: CASSRDTASTDTQYF. For the CDR3, the DNA is TGTGCCAGCAGCCGGGACACCGCTAGCACAGATACGCAGTATTTT.